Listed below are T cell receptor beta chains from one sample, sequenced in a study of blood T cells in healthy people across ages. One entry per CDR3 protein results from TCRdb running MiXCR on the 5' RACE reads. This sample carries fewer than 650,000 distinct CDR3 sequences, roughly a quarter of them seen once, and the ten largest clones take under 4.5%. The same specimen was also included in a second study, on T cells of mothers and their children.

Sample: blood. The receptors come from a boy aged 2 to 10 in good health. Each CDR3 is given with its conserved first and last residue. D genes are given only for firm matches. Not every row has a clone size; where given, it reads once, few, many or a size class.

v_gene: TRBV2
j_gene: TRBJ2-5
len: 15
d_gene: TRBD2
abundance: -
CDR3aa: CASSDPAGGEETQYF
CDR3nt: TGTGCCAGCAGTGACCCAGCGGGAGGTGAAGAGACCCAGTACTTC

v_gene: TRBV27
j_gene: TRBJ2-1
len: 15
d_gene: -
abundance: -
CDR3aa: CASSLGQRRTNEQFF
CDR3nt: TGTGCCAGCAGTCTGGGACAAAGACGCACTAATGAGCAGTTCTTC

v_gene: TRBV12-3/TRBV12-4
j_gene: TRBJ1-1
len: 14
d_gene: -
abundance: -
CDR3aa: CASSLGFVNTEAFF
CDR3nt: TGTGCCAGCAGTTTGGGGTTCGTGAACACTGAAGCTTTCTTT

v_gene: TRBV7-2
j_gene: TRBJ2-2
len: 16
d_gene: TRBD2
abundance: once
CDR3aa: CASSLEASGITGELFF
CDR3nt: TGTGCCAGCAGCTTAGAGGCTAGCGGTATCACCGGGGAGCTGTTTTTT

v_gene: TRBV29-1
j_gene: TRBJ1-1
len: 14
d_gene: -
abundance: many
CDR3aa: CSVGIRGTDTEAFF
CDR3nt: TGCAGCGTTGGAATCAGGGGAACGGACACTGAAGCTTTCTTT

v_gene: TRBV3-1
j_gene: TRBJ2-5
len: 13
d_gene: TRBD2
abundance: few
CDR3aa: CASVLAGEETQYF
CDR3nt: TGTGCCAGCGTCCTAGCGGGAGAAGAGACCCAGTACTTC

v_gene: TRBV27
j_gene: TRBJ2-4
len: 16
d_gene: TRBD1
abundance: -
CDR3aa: CASSTTLRDRENIQYF
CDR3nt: TGTGCCAGCAGCACTACCCTCCGGGACAGGGAAAACATTCAGTACTTC

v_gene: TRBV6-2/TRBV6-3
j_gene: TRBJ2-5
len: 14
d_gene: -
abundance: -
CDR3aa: CASSPVGGQETQYF
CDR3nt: TGTGCCAGCAGTCCCGTAGGGGGGCAAGAGACCCAGTACTTC

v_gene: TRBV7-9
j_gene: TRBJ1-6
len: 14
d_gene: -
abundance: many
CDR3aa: CASSLTGWNSPLHF
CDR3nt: TGTGCCAGCAGCTTAACGGGGTGGAATTCACCCCTCCACTTT

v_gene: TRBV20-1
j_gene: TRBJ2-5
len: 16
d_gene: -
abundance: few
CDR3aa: CSAHPPLIAIGKTQYF
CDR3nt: TGCAGTGCCCATCCTCCCCTAATAGCAATAGGGAAGACCCAGTACTTC

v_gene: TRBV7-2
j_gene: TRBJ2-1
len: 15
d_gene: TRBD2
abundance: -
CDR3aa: CASSWTSGKINEQFF
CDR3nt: TGTGCCAGCAGCTGGACTAGCGGGAAGATCAATGAGCAGTTCTTC

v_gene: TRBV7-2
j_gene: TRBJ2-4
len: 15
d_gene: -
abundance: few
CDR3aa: CASSSTQIAKNIQYF
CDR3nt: TGTGCCAGCAGCTCGACCCAGATAGCCAAAAACATTCAGTACTTC

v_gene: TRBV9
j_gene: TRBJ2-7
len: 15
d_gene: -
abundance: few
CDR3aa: CASSVGGTGSYEQYF
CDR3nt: TGTGCCAGCAGCGTAGGAGGGACTGGCTCCTACGAGCAGTACTTC

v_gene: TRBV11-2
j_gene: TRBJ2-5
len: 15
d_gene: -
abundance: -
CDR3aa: CASSLEAEWGETQYF
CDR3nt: TGTGCCAGCAGCTTAGAGGCGGAGTGGGGCGAGACCCAGTACTTC

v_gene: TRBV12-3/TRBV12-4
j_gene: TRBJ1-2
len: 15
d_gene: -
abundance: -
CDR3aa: CASSPSGLHRYGYTF
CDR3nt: TGTGCCAGCAGTCCAAGCGGCCTCCACCGCTATGGCTACACCTTC

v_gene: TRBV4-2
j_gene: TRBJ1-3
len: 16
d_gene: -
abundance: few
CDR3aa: CASSQIRPISGNTIYF
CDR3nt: TGTGCCAGCAGCCAAATAAGGCCAATCTCAGGAAACACCATATATTTT

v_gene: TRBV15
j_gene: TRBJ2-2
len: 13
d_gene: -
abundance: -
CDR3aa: CAIGTVNTGELFF
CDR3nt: TGTGCCATTGGGACGGTGAACACCGGGGAGCTGTTTTTT

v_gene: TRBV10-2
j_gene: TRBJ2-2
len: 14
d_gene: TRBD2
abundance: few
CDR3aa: CASRTSGGAEELFF
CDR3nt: TGCGCCAGCAGGACTAGCGGGGGGGCCGAGGAGCTGTTTTTT

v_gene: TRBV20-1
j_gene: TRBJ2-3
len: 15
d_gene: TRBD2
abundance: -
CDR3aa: CSAGLAGGPGDTQYF
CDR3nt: TGCAGTGCTGGACTAGCGGGAGGGCCAGGAGATACGCAGTATTTT

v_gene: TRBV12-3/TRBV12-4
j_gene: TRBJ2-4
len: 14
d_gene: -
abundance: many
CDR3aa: CASSTGLAKNIQYF
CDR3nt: TGTGCCAGCAGTACTGGACTGGCCAAAAACATTCAGTACTTC

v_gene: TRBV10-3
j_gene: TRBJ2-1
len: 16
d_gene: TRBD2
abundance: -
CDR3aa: CAISGVSGTSYNEQFF
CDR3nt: TGTGCCATCAGTGGGGTTAGCGGGACGTCCTACAATGAGCAGTTCTTC

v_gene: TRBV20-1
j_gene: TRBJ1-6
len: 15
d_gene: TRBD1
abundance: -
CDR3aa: CSASLGDSANSPLHF
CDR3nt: TGCAGTGCTAGCCTGGGGGACAGCGCGAATTCACCCCTCCACTTT

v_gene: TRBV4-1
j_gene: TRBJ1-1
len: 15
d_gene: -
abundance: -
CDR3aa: CASSHPTRGYTEAFF
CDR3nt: TGCGCCAGCAGCCATCCCACCAGGGGTTACACTGAAGCTTTCTTT

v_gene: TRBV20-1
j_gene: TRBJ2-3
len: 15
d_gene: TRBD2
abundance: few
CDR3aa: CSARLLAGGGDTQYF
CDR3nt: TGCAGTGCTAGGCTCCTAGCGGGAGGCGGAGATACGCAGTATTTT

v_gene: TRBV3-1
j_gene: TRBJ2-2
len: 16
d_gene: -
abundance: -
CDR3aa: CASSQVKPPNTGELFF
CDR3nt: TGTGCCAGCAGCCAAGTTAAGCCACCGAACACCGGGGAGCTGTTTTTT

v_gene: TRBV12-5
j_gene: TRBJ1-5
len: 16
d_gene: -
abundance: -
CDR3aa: CASGIKRGFSNQPQHF
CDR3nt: TGTGCTAGTGGTATCAAACGGGGGTTCAGCAATCAGCCCCAGCATTTT

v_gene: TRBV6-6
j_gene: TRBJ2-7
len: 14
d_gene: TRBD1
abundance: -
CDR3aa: CASRAGTGVTEQYF
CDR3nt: TGTGCCAGCAGAGCCGGGACAGGGGTTACCGAGCAGTACTTC

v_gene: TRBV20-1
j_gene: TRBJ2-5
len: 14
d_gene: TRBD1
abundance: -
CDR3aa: CSARAPGQGETQYF
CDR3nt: TGCAGTGCTAGGGCCCCGGGACAGGGTGAGACCCAGTACTTC

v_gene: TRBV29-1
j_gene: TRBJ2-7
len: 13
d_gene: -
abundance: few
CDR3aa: CSVEVVSSYEQYF
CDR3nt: TGCAGCGTTGAAGTGGTTAGCTCCTACGAGCAGTACTTC

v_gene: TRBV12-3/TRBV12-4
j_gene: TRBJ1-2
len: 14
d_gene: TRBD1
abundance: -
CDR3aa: CASSFQGARDGYTF
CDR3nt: TGTGCCAGCAGTTTCCAGGGGGCGCGGGATGGCTACACCTTC

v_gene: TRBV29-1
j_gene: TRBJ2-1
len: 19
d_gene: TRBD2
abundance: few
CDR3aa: CSARKHGLAGGDSYNEQFF
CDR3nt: TGCAGCGCGCGGAAGCACGGACTAGCGGGAGGGGACTCCTACAATGAGCAGTTCTTC

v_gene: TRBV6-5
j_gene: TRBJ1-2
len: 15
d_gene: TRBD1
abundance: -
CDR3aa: CASSPDRGDDYGYTF
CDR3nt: TGTGCCAGCAGTCCAGACAGGGGGGATGACTATGGCTACACCTTC

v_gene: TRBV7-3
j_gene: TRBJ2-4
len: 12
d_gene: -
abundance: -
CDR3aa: CASSFPEGIQYF
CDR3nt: TGTGCCAGCAGCTTCCCGGAGGGCATTCAGTACTTC

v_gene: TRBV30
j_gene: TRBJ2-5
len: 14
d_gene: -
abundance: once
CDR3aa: CAWNHGGDSETQYF
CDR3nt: TGTGCCTGGAATCATGGGGGCGACTCGGAGACCCAGTACTTC

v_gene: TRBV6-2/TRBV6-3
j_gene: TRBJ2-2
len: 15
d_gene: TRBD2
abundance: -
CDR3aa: CASVGGLAGPGELFF
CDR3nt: TGTGCCAGCGTAGGAGGACTAGCGGGGCCCGGGGAGCTGTTTTTT

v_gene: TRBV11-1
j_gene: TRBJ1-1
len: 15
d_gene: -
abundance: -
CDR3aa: CASSYAGWLYPEAFF
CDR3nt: TGTGCCAGCAGCTACGCGGGGTGGCTATACCCTGAAGCTTTCTTT

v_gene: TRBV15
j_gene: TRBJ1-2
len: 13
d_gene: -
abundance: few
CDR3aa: CATRRNGAYGYTF
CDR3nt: TGTGCCACCAGGAGAAACGGGGCTTATGGCTACACCTTC

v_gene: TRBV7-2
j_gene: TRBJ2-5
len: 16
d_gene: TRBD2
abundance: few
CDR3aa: CASSLVASGGPRTQYF
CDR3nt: TGTGCCAGCAGCTTAGTGGCTAGCGGGGGGCCTAGGACCCAGTACTTC

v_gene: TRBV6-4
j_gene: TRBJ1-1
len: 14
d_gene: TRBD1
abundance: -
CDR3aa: CASSISGQDGEAFF
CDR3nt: TGTGCCAGCAGTATATCAGGACAGGACGGTGAAGCTTTCTTT

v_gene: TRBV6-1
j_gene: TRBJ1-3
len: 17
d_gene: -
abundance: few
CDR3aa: CASSPLRDLYSGNTIYF
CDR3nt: TGTGCCAGCAGTCCATTACGGGACTTATACTCTGGAAACACCATATATTTT